This T cell receptor beta chain derives from a study of OX40 agonist ivuxolimab in advanced cancers. Study context: Partial responses were achieved by three patients, of whom one had hepatocellular carcinoma and two had cutaneous melanoma. Regarding the study as a whole: In general, CD8+ T cells held more expanded clones than CD4+ did, on average.

With regard to this clone: Its antigen is not known. Compared with germline, one end of the junction differs, possibly owing to a read error.

Measured with immunoSEQ multiplex PCR; TCRdb has only the in-frame clones, and not every one. The data contain tens of thousands of clones, about 81% of them singletons. This TCR was recovered from an adult with an advanced solid tumor such as melanoma, head and neck, liver or kidney cancer. The sequenced sample was CD4+ or CD8+ T cells sorted from blood, obtained in a trial of the OX40 agonist ivuxolimab.

CDR3 sequence reads: CASSEGVFYGYTF. The CDR3 DNA sequence: TGTGCCAGCAGCGAAGGGGTTTTCTATGGCTACACCTTC. The J gene is TRBJ1-2, the V gene TRBV2, with TRBD1 as a possible D gene (5 bases). CDR3 size: 13 residues. Germline V CDR1 and CDR2: SNHLY, FYNNEI.